This is a list of T cell receptor beta chains from one sample in a study of cytomegalovirus exposure and HLA in healthy donors. Generated by immunoSEQ multiplex PCR, the TCRdb table keeps only in-frame clones and is missing some. The sample yields about 150,000 clones, roughly 82% seen once. Material: PBMCs. Receptor source: a woman aged 45-65 years in good health and CMV-seropositive. The CDR3 runs from the conserved cysteine through the conserved F or W. Clone size is shown for a subset of rows, as once, few, many or a class of expanded clone.

j_gene: TRBJ1-3
v_gene: TRBV27
abundance: NA
CDR3aa: CASSSSGQGNTIYF

j_gene: TRBJ1-1
v_gene: TRBV18
abundance: once
CDR3aa: CASSSTDMNTEAFF

j_gene: TRBJ1-5
v_gene: TRBV7-9
abundance: NA
CDR3aa: CASSPGQGGNQPQHF

j_gene: TRBJ2-1
v_gene: TRBV6-5
abundance: NA
CDR3aa: CASSTSGGVDEQFF

j_gene: TRBJ1-3
v_gene: TRBV6-1
abundance: NA
CDR3aa: CASSASHFDTFSSSGNTIYF

j_gene: TRBJ2-7
v_gene: TRBV6-5
abundance: NA
CDR3aa: CASSESAGYEQYF

j_gene: TRBJ1-2
v_gene: TRBV20-1
abundance: NA
CDR3aa: CSATSGSGYTF

j_gene: TRBJ2-6
v_gene: TRBV6-1
abundance: few
CDR3aa: CASRPQGTGANVLTF

j_gene: TRBJ2-1
v_gene: TRBV5-6
abundance: NA
CDR3aa: CASSLGRGLNEQFF

j_gene: TRBJ1-1
v_gene: TRBV27
abundance: NA
CDR3aa: CASTRDSENTEAFF

j_gene: TRBJ2-2
v_gene: TRBV9
abundance: NA
CDR3aa: CASSLGLAGGGTGELFF

j_gene: TRBJ1-1
v_gene: TRBV5-1
abundance: NA
CDR3aa: CASSLRRGGTEAFF

j_gene: TRBJ2-3
v_gene: TRBV5-1
abundance: few
CDR3aa: CASSLAPLAGGADTQYF

j_gene: TRBJ2-2
v_gene: TRBV5-1
abundance: once
CDR3aa: CASSFGNTGELFF

j_gene: TRBJ2-1
v_gene: TRBV27
abundance: NA
CDR3aa: CASSSLTSGGAGEQFF

j_gene: TRBJ1-6
v_gene: TRBV6-5
abundance: NA
CDR3aa: CASSLSVGGDSPLHF

j_gene: TRBJ1-6
v_gene: TRBV9
abundance: NA
CDR3aa: CASSVRGANSPLHF

j_gene: TRBJ2-7
v_gene: TRBV6-1
abundance: NA
CDR3aa: CASSEGGLYYEQYF

j_gene: TRBJ1-1
v_gene: TRBV5-1
abundance: NA
CDR3aa: CASSLQGPNTEAFF

j_gene: TRBJ1-1
v_gene: TRBV18
abundance: NA
CDR3aa: CASSPLSGNTEAFF

j_gene: TRBJ1-2
v_gene: TRBV4-3
abundance: NA
CDR3aa: CASSQGTATYGYTF

j_gene: TRBJ1-2
v_gene: TRBV10-1
abundance: NA
CDR3aa: CASRPGGGYTF

j_gene: TRBJ2-6
v_gene: TRBV6-6
abundance: NA
CDR3aa: CASSTVGSGANVLTF

j_gene: TRBJ1-3
v_gene: TRBV2
abundance: NA
CDR3aa: CASSEAPRTVGNTIYF

j_gene: TRBJ2-5
v_gene: TRBV18
abundance: NA
CDR3aa: CASSRTGLETQYF

j_gene: TRBJ1-1
v_gene: TRBV7-9
abundance: NA
CDR3aa: CASSFGQALGTEAFF

j_gene: TRBJ2-1
v_gene: TRBV4-1
abundance: NA
CDR3aa: CASSHPGLAKNEQFF

j_gene: TRBJ2-7
v_gene: TRBV6-5
abundance: NA
CDR3aa: CASSTQGKGEQYF

j_gene: TRBJ1-1
v_gene: TRBV6-5
abundance: NA
CDR3aa: CASSYSRTGGIEAFF

j_gene: TRBJ2-3
v_gene: TRBV2
abundance: NA
CDR3aa: CASRETRNTQYF

j_gene: TRBJ2-1
v_gene: TRBV4-3
abundance: NA
CDR3aa: CASSHPSSGGAYEQFF

j_gene: TRBJ2-1
v_gene: TRBV7-2
abundance: few
CDR3aa: CASSPGQTIEQFF

j_gene: TRBJ1-6
v_gene: TRBV6-5
abundance: NA
CDR3aa: CASSTGANSPLHF

j_gene: TRBJ1-1
v_gene: TRBV10-1
abundance: few
CDR3aa: CASSESRTPGTEAFF

j_gene: TRBJ2-7
v_gene: TRBV5-4
abundance: NA
CDR3aa: CASAPAGSSYEQYF

j_gene: TRBJ1-2
v_gene: TRBV5-1
abundance: once
CDR3aa: CASSLSGGGYGYTF